One sample yielded the 3 T cell receptor beta chains listed below, sequenced in a study of technical replicates of blood from four donors. Produced via immunoSEQ multiplex PCR; TCRdb's table is partial and in-frame only. The table includes tens of thousands of clones, around 94% detected once. The source material was T cells isolated from PBMCs. These receptors originate from a human donor in good health.

The table lists this clone with a count of one. This chain links TRBV7-6 with TRBJ2-1; 10 bases agree with TRBD2. CDR3 size: 17 residues. The germline V gene encodes CDR1 SGHVS and CDR2 FNYEAQ. Losses at the gene ends were 3 bases for V and 2 bases for J; bases not matched to a gene: 7. The CDR3 loop reads CASSFWASGSPYNEQFF. The DNA of the CDR3 is TGTGCCAGCAGCTTTTGGGCTAGCGGGAGTCCCTACAATGAGCAGTTCTTC.

The chain carries TRBV11-1 and TRBJ2-7; 9 nucleotides line up with TRBD1. The CDR3 extends over 14 amino acids. The germline V gene has CDR1 SGHAT and CDR2 FQDESV (reference sequence). Trimming cost V 5 bases and J 2 bases; bases outside gene matches: 4. The CDR3, as DNA: TGTGCCAGCAGCCAACGACAGGGGGCCTACGAGCAGTACTTC. This encodes CASSQRQGAYEQYF.

This clone was observed a single time. V and J are TRBV15 and TRBJ2-1, with D tentatively TRBD2 (5 bases). Germline V gene lookup returns CDR1 LNHNV and CDR2 YYDKDF (reference sequence). The V gene lost 5 bases and the J gene lost 0 bases, with 11 bases spanning the gap. CDR3 length: 15 residues. The CDR3 coding sequence is TGTGCCACCAGCTTACGGGGAAGCTCCTACAATGAGCAGTTCTTC. Translated: CATSLRGSSYNEQFF.